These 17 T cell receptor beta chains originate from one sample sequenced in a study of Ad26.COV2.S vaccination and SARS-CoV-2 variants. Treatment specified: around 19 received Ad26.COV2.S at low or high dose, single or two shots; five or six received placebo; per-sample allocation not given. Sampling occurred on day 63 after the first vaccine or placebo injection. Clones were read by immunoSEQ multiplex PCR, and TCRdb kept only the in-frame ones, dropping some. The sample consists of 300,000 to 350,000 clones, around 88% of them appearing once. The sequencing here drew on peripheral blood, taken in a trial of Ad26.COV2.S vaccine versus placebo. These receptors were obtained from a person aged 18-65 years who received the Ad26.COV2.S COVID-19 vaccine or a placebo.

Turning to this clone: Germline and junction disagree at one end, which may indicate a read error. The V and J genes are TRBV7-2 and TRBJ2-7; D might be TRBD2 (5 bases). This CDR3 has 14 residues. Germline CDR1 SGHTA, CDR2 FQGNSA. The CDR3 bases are TGTGCCAGCAGCCCCTACCCCAAATACCAGTCCGGGGACTTC. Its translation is CASSPYPKYQSGDF.

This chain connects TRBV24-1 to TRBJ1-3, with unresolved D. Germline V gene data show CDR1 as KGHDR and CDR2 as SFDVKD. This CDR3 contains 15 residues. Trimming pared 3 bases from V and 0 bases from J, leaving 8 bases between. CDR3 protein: CATSDNRSSGNTIYF. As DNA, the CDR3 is TGTGCCACCAGTGATAATCGCAGCTCTGGAAACACCATATATTTT.

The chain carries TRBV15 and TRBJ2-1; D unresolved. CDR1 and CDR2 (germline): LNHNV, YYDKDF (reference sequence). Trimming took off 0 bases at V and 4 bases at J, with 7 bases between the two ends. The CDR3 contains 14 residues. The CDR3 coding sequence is TGTGCCACCAGCAGAGAAAAAGGGTACAATGAGCAGTTCTTC. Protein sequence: CATSREKGYNEQFF.

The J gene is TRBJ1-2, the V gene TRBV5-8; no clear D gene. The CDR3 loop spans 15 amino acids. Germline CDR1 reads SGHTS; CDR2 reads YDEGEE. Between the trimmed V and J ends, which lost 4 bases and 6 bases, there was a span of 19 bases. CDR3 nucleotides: TGTGCCAGCAGCACCCGGGTAGGGAGTATTGATGGCTACACCTTC. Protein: CASSTRVGSIDGYTF.

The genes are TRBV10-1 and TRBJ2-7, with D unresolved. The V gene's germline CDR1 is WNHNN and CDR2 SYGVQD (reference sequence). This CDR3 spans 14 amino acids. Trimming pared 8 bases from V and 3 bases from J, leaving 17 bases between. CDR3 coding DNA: TGCGCCAGCGAGTCGCGGCTTTTTGTCTACGAGCAGTACTTC. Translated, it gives CASESRLFVYEQYF.

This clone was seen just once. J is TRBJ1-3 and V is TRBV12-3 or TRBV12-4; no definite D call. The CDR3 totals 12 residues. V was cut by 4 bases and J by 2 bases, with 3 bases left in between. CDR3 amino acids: CASSSAGNTIYF. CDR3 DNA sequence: TGTGCCAGCAGTTCCGCTGGAAACACCATATATTTT.

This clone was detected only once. The CDR3 loop is CASSPLLAVSTDTQYF. The CDR3 nucleotides are TGTGCCAGCAGCCCTCTCCTAGCGGTTAGCACAGATACGCAGTATTTT. The chain employs TRBV7-6 and TRBJ2-3; 7 bases agree with TRBD2. Germline CDR1 and CDR2: SGHVS and FNYEAQ. The CDR3 is 16 amino acids. J gave up 0 bases and V 5 bases, and 8 bases lay outside the gene matches.

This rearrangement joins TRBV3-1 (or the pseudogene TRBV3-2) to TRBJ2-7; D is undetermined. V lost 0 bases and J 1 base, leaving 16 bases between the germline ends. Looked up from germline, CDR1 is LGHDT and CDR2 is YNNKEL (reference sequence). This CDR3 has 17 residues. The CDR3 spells CASSQDTTRVRSYEQYF. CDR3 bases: TGTGCCAGCAGCCAAGATACGACCCGGGTTCGGTCCTACGAGCAGTACTTC.

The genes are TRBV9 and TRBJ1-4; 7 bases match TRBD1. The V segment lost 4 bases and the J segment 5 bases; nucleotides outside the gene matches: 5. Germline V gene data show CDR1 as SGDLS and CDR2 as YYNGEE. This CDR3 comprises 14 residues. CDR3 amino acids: CASSLRQGNEKLFF. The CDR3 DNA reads TGTGCCAGCAGCTTACGACAGGGAAATGAAAAACTGTTTTTT.

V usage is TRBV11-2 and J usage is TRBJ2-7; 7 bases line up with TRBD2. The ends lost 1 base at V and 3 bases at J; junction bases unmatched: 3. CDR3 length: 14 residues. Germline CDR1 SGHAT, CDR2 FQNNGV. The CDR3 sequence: CASSLGGEGYEQYF. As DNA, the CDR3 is TGTGCCAGCAGCTTAGGGGGGGAGGGCTACGAGCAGTACTTC.

The CDR3 DNA reads TGTGCCAGCAACCGCCTAGCGGGAGGTTCCTACAATGAGCAGTTCTTC. It specifies CASNRLAGGSYNEQFF. The chain uses TRBV28 and TRBJ2-1; the match to TRBD2 covers 11 bases. J lost 1 base, V lost 7 bases, and 6 bases had no gene match. There are 16 residues in the CDR3. Germline assignment: CDR1 MDHEN and CDR2 SYDVKM.

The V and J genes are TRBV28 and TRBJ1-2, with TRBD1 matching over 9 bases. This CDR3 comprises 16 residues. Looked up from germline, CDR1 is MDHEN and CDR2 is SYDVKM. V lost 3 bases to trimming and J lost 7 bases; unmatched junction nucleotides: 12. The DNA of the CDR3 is TGTGCCAGCAGTTTTCCAACCGGGACAGGGAGGGGTGGCTACACCTTC. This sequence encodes CASSFPTGTGRGGYTF.

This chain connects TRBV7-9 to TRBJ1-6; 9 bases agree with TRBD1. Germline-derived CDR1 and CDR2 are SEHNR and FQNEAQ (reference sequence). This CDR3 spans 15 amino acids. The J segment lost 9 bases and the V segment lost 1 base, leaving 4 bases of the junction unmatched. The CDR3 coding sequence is TGTGCCAGCAGCTTAGAAGGACAGGGGTCTTCACCCCTCCACTTT. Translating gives CASSLEGQGSSPLHF.

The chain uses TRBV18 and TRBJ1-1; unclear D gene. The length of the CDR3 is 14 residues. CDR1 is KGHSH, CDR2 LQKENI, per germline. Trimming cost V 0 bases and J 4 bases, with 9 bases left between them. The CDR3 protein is CASSPPSVATEAFF. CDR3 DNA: TGTGCCAGCTCACCACCGAGTGTGGCCACTGAAGCTTTCTTT.

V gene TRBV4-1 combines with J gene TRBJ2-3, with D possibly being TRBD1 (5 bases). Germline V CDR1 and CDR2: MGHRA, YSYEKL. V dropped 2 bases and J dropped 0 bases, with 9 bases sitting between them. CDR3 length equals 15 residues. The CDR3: CASSQTGVSTDTQYF. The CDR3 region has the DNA TGCGCCAGCAGCCAAACAGGAGTTAGCACAGATACGCAGTATTTT.

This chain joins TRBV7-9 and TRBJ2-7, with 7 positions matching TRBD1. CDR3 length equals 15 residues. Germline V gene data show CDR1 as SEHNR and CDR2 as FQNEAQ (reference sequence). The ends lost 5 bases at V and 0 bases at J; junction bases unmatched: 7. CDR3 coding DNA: TGTGCCAGCAGCCGATCCGACAGGGACTCCTACGAGCAGTACTTC. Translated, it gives CASSRSDRDSYEQYF.

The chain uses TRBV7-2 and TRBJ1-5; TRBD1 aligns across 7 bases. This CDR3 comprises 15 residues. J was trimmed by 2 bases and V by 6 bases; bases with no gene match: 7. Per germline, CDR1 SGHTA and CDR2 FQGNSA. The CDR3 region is CASRGDRAGNQPQHF. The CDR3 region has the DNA TGTGCCAGCAGGGGTGACAGGGCTGGCAATCAGCCCCAGCATTTT.